The 18 T cell receptor beta chains listed next were all sequenced from one sample in a study of T cell responses to AZD1222 COVID-19 vaccine (dated by TCRdb to about 2021). Library method: the immunoSEQ multiplex PCR assay. Entries here come from immuneACCESS through TCRdb and include only in-frame sequences with V and J called. Some clones fail to appear in such tables; in the studies checked, an unresolved V gene covers under half of the shortfall, and the cause of the remainder is unknown. A total of about 150,000 clones appear in this sample, roughly 91% of them only once. The leading ten clones occupy approximately 6.2% of the sample. In light of the paper, this sample's time point label describes: about 28 days (+/-7) after the second vaccine dose. Here the sequenced sample was peripheral blood, taken 28 days after the second AZD1222 dose. Receptor source: an adult who received the AZD1222 COVID-19 vaccine.

V and J are TRBV2 and TRBJ1-1; D uncertain. CDR3 length: 15 amino acids. V gave up 1 base and J gave up 0 bases, with 9 bases separating them. The V gene's germline CDR1 is SNHLY and CDR2 FYNNEI. CDR3 nucleotides: TGTGCCAGCAGTGAAGTACTCCGGATGAACACTGAAGCTTTCTTT. It specifies CASSEVLRMNTEAFF.

The chain joins TRBV7-9 to TRBJ1-2, with D perhaps matching TRBD1 (6 bases). Trimming removed 5 bases at V and 2 bases at J, with 24 bases between. The CDR3 contains 18 residues. Per the germline V gene, CDR1 is SEHNR and CDR2 is FQNEAQ (reference sequence). CDR3 loop: CASSPVGGQGIINYGYTF. The CDR3 nucleotides are TGTGCCAGCAGCCCGGTCGGGGGGCAGGGCATTATCAACTATGGCTACACCTTC.

J is TRBJ2-1 and V is TRBV2; the match to TRBD1 covers 10 bases. Germline loops: CDR1 SNHLY, CDR2 FYNNEI. With V trimmed by 1 base and J by 8 bases, 11 bases remained unmatched. The CDR3 covers 17 residues. The CDR3 DNA reads as TGTGCCAGCAGTGAAGAAGGGGACAGGGGCGTATTCGATGAGCAGTTCTTC. This sequence encodes CASSEEGDRGVFDEQFF.

As DNA, the CDR3 is TGTGCCTGGGACAACTCTGGAAACACCATATATTTT. It specifies CAWDNSGNTIYF. The chain uses TRBV30 and TRBJ1-3; D gene ambiguous. CDR1 and CDR2 from the germline V gene are GTSNPN and SVGIG (reference sequence). CDR3 length: 12 residues. The V end was cut by 5 bases, the J end by 0 bases, with 5 bases between. Combining the CDR3 with reference TRBV30 and TRBJ1-3 gives the whole variable domain SQTIHQWPATLVQPVGSPLSLECTVEGTSNPNLYWYRQAAGRGLQLLFYSVGIGQISSEVPQNLSASRPQDRQFILSSKKLLLSDSGFYLCAWDNSGNTIYFGEGSWLTVV.

This chain uses TRBV6-2 or TRBV6-3 with TRBJ2-3; D ambiguous. Germline V gene sequence: CDR1 MNHEY, CDR2 SVGEGT. The CDR3 totals 12 residues. Trimming removed 6 bases at V and 0 bases at J, with 4 bases between. As DNA, the CDR3 is TGTGCCAGCAGCCCTAGCACAGATACGCAGTATTTT. It yields the protein CASSPSTDTQYF.

The V and J genes are TRBV6-2 or TRBV6-3 and TRBJ2-5, with 9 nucleotides matching TRBD1. The germline V gene has CDR1 MNHEY and CDR2 SVGEGT. The CDR3 is made up of 18 amino acids. V lost 6 bases to trimming and J lost 5 bases; unmatched junction nucleotides: 19. CDR3 in amino acids: CASSSNPGQGRRWETQYF. The DNA for the CDR3 is TGTGCCAGCAGCTCGAATCCGGGACAGGGAAGGAGATGGGAGACCCAGTACTTC.

The chain joins TRBV7-9 to TRBJ1-2, with a tentative D call TRBD1 (6 bases). In germline, CDR1 is SEHNR, CDR2 FQNEAQ (reference sequence). Trimming removed 1 base at V and 6 bases at J, with 12 bases between. The CDR3 runs 14 residues. The CDR3 coding sequence is TGTGCCAGCAGCTTAGTTCCGGGGGCAAATGGCTACACCTTC. Its protein is CASSLVPGANGYTF.

V gene TRBV11-1 combines with J gene TRBJ1-5; 8 bases are shared with TRBD1. V was clipped by 0 bases and J by 6 bases; unmatched bases: 10. Germline V gene sequence: CDR1 SGHAT, CDR2 FQDESV (reference sequence). The CDR3 loop spans 17 amino acids. CDR3 DNA sequence: TGTGCCAGCAGCTTAGCATTTTCAGGGGGCGAAGGTCAGCCCCAGCATTTT. It encodes CASSLAFSGGEGQPQHF. The full variable domain, its missing parts supplied by reference TRBV11-1 and TRBJ1-5, is EAEVAQSPRYKITEKSQAVAFWCDPISGHATLYWYRQILGQGPELLVQFQDESVVDDSQLPKDRFSAERLKGVDSTLKIQPAELGDSAMYLCASSLAFSGGEGQPQHFGDGTRLSIL.

The V call is TRBV7-2, the J call TRBJ2-3, with TRBD2 matching over 13 bases. V was pared by 5 bases and J by 8 bases, with 10 bases of the junction left unmatched. This CDR3 comprises 16 residues. Germline lookup yields CDR1 SGHTA and CDR2 FQGNSA. CDR3 sequence reads: CASSTQLAGGPVTQYF. CDR3 nucleotides: TGTGCCAGCAGCACACAACTAGCGGGAGGGCCAGTTACGCAGTATTTT.

The chain joins TRBV19 to TRBJ1-5; a weak D match, TRBD1 (5 bases). V shed 5 bases and J shed 5 bases, with 19 bases lying between them. The CDR3 loop spans 16 amino acids. Germline loops: CDR1 LNHDA, CDR2 SQIVND (reference sequence). CDR3 sequence reads: CASSPTERGIHQPQHF. Written as DNA, the CDR3 is TGTGCCAGTAGTCCAACCGAGCGGGGGATTCATCAGCCCCAGCATTTT.

This clone was counted only a few times. The chain links TRBV7-2 to TRBJ1-1; D perhaps matches TRBD1 (5 bases). Germline V gives CDR1 SGHTA, CDR2 FQGNSA. V was trimmed by 5 bases and J by 5 bases, leaving 12 bases between them. The CDR3 has 13 amino acids. The CDR3 sequence: CASSPGAGTEAFF. DNA for the CDR3: TGTGCCAGCAGCCCTGGGGCGGGGACTGAAGCTTTCTTT.

J is TRBJ2-1 and V is TRBV4-2; D gene unclear. Trimming removed 0 bases at V and 10 bases at J, with 13 bases between. The CDR3 loop spans 14 amino acids. CDR1 LGHNA and CDR2 YNFKEQ come from the germline V gene. CDR3 region: CASSQDLRVVEQFF. The CDR3 nucleotides read TGTGCCAGCAGCCAAGACTTACGGGTTGTCGAGCAGTTCTTC.

J is TRBJ1-2 and V is TRBV19, with D perhaps matching TRBD1 (6 bases). The CDR3 is 15 residues long. V lost 4 bases to trimming and J lost 0 bases, with 12 bases between them. CDR1 LNHDA and CDR2 SQIVND come from the germline V gene (reference sequence). The CDR3 loop reads CASSSPRTANYGYTF. The CDR3 nucleotides read TGTGCCAGTAGTAGTCCTAGGACAGCTAACTATGGCTACACCTTC.

The V call is TRBV4-2, the J call TRBJ2-7, with D hard to call. With 4 bases removed from V and 4 bases from J, the gap between germline ends came to 23 bases. CDR1 and CDR2 (germline): LGHNA, YNFKEQ. This CDR3 is 17 amino acids long. In DNA, the CDR3 is TGTGCCAGCAGCCCCGGACCGACGACCACTGATCCTTACGAGCAGTACTTC. Encoded protein: CASSPGPTTTDPYEQYF.

This chain links TRBV30 with TRBJ1-5, with D unresolved. V shed 2 bases and J shed 4 bases, with 9 bases lying between them. The germline V gene has CDR1 GTSNPN and CDR2 SVGIG (reference sequence). This CDR3 is built from 13 residues. The CDR3 is CAWSTRGNQPQHF. CDR3 DNA sequence: TGTGCCTGGAGTACCCGGGGAAATCAGCCCCAGCATTTT.

The chain recombines TRBV7-9 with TRBJ2-5; the D is unclear. The V end was cut by 1 base, the J end by 4 bases, with 10 bases between. Germline CDR1 is SEHNR and CDR2 is FQNEAQ (reference sequence). This CDR3 contains 14 residues. CDR3 in DNA: TGTGCCAGCAGCTTAGTAGCTGGGCGAGAGACCCAGTACTTC. It codes for CASSLVAGRETQYF.

The V gene is TRBV5-1, the J gene TRBJ1-2; the match to TRBD1 covers 8 bases. V dropped 4 bases and J dropped 1; count of bases not matched to a gene: 6. Germline CDR1 is SGHRS and CDR2 is YFSETQ. The CDR3 runs 15 residues. The CDR3 region has the DNA TGCGCCAGCAGCAGCAACAGGGGGGATAACTATGGCTACACCTTC. Translated: CASSSNRGDNYGYTF.

J is TRBJ2-7 and V is TRBV30, with D unclear. The V gene's germline CDR1 is GTSNPN and CDR2 SVGIG (reference sequence). Trimming shortened V by 3 bases and J by 1 base, and 16 bases separated the two germline ends. This CDR3 is 15 amino acids long. The CDR3 DNA follows: TGTGCCTGGAGCGCCGACACTCTGCCTTCCTACGAGCAGTACTTC. Translated: CAWSADTLPSYEQYF.